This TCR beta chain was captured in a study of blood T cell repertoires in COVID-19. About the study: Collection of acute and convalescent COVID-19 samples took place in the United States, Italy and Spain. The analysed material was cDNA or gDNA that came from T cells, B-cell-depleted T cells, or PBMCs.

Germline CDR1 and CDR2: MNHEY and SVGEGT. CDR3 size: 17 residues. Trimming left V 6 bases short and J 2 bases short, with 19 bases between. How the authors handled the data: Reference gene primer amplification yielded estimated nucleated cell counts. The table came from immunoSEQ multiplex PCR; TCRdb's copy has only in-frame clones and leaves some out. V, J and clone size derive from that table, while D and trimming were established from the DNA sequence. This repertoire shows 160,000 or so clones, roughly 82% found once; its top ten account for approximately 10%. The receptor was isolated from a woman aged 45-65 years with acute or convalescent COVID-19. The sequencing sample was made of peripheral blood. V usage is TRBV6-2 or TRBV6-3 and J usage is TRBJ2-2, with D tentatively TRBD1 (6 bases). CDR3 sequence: CASSPDRHELNTGELFF. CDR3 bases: TGTGCCAGCAGCCCTGACAGGCATGAACTCAACACCGGGGAGCTGTTTTTT.